This is a list of T cell receptor beta chains from one sample in a study of beta chain features in type 1 diabetes. Sequenced by immunoSEQ multiplex PCR; TCRdb stores in-frame clones only, minus some. The data show 450,000 to 600,000 clones, about 30% seen once. The sample was naive CD4+ T cells from blood. Receptor source: a man between 18 and 35 years old in good health. CDR3s include the opening cysteine and the closing phenylalanine or tryptophan. The D gene is left open where the match is weak. Where a row states a size, it is once, few, many or the class of an expanded clone; other rows omit it.

TRBV21-1	-	few	TRBJ1-2	CASSKNRDNYGYTF	TGTGCCAGCAGCAAAAACAGGGATAACTATGGCTACACCTTC
TRBV25-1	TRBD1	few	TRBJ2-7	CASSDIGTGLDEQYF	TGTGCCAGCAGTGATATCGGGACAGGGTTGGACGAGCAGTACTTC
TRBV29-1	TRBD2	few	TRBJ2-1	CSVDILAGSYNEQFF	TGCAGCGTTGACATCTTAGCGGGGTCCTACAATGAGCAGTTCTTC
TRBV29-1	TRBD2	few	TRBJ2-3	CSVGGLSLAGSTDTQYF	TGCAGCGTCGGAGGCCTTAGTCTAGCGGGTAGCACAGATACGCAGTATTTT
TRBV7-9	-	-	TRBJ1-5	CASIRGHQPQHF	TGTGCCAGCATAAGGGGTCATCAGCCCCAGCATTTT
TRBV6-1	-	few	TRBJ1-1	CASSEVRSILNTEAFF	TGTGCCAGCAGTGAAGTGCGCAGCATCCTGAACACTGAAGCTTTCTTT
TRBV5-1	TRBD2	-	TRBJ2-5	CASSLAGGQETQYF	TGCGCCAGCAGCTTAGCGGGAGGCCAAGAGACCCAGTACTTC
TRBV4-3	-	-	TRBJ1-5	CASSQDQGPQHF	TGCGCCAGCAGCCAAGATCAGGGGCCCCAGCATTTT
TRBV18	-	-	TRBJ2-1	CASSPQPPSYNEQFF	TGTGCCAGCTCACCACAGCCACCCTCCTACAATGAGCAGTTCTTC
TRBV7-2	TRBD2	few	TRBJ2-6	CASSVAGVGANVLTF	TGTGCCAGCAGCGTAGCGGGAGTTGGGGCCAACGTCCTGACTTTC
TRBV30	TRBD2	-	TRBJ2-2	CAWSMTSGRDITGELFF	TGTGCCTGGAGTATGACTAGCGGGAGGGATATCACCGGGGAGCTGTTTTTT
TRBV29-1	TRBD1	-	TRBJ2-7	CSVRGPSYEQYF	TGCAGCGTGAGGGGGCCCAGCTACGAGCAGTACTTC
TRBV9	-	few	TRBJ2-2	CASSVESGRTGELFF	TGTGCCAGCAGCGTAGAATCGGGGCGCACCGGGGAGCTGTTTTTT
TRBV5-1	-	few	TRBJ2-7	CASSLVGQSYEQYF	TGCGCCAGCAGCTTGGTTGGACAGTCCTACGAGCAGTACTTC
TRBV6-5	TRBD1	few	TRBJ2-3	CASSRTGGRTDTQYF	TGTGCCAGCAGTCGGACAGGGGGCCGGACAGATACGCAGTATTTT
TRBV30	TRBD2	few	TRBJ2-7	CAWGTGQTSGVPYEQYF	TGTGCCTGGGGGACAGGGCAGACTAGCGGGGTTCCCTACGAGCAGTACTTC
TRBV9	-	-	TRBJ1-1	CASSVWDGRSNTEAFF	TGTGCCAGCAGCGTATGGGACGGAAGATCGAACACTGAAGCTTTCTTT
TRBV6-5	-	-	TRBJ2-7	CASRYTWAGEQYF	TGTGCCAGCAGGTACACGTGGGCTGGCGAGCAGTACTTC
TRBV30	-	few	TRBJ1-4	CASRGETNEKLFF	TGTGCCTCTAGGGGGGAAACTAATGAAAAACTGTTTTTT
TRBV25-1	-	few	TRBJ2-5	CASSPRAIQETQYF	TGTGCCAGCAGTCCTCGGGCAATCCAAGAGACCCAGTACTTC
TRBV18	-	few	TRBJ2-3	CASSPMGSTDTQYF	TGTGCCAGCTCACCGATGGGTAGCACAGATACGCAGTATTTT
TRBV2	-	-	TRBJ1-5	CASSEALYGAGWHF	TGTGCCAGCAGTGAAGCGCTTTATGGGGCAGGATGGCATTTT
TRBV30	TRBD2	few	TRBJ2-1	CAWRRSGSSWGEQFF	TGTGCCTGGAGGAGGAGCGGGAGTAGTTGGGGTGAGCAGTTCTTC
TRBV7-2	-	-	TRBJ1-2	CASSLSSGDTPNYGYTF	TGTGCCAGCAGCTTAAGTTCAGGAGATACTCCTAACTATGGCTACACCTTC
TRBV4-1	-	few	TRBJ2-7	CASSQIESPGAYEQYF	TGCGCCAGCAGCCAGATAGAAAGCCCTGGTGCCTACGAGCAGTACTTC
TRBV7-9	-	-	TRBJ2-5	CASSLALGAETQYF	TGTGCCAGCAGCTTAGCTCTAGGGGCAGAGACCCAGTACTTC
TRBV5-6	-	once	TRBJ2-6	CASSLAGQFVSGANVLTF	TGTGCCAGCAGCCTGGCAGGACAGTTCGTCTCTGGGGCCAACGTCCTGACTTTC
TRBV7-9	-	-	TRBJ1-1	CASSLNMGTEAFF	TGTGCCAGCAGCCTTAACATGGGCACTGAAGCTTTCTTT
TRBV7-9	-	few	TRBJ2-7	CASSFSGYEQYF	TGTGCCAGCAGCTTTAGCGGCTACGAGCAGTACTTC
TRBV10-2	TRBD2	-	TRBJ2-1	CASSESPSGGYNEQFF	TGCGCCAGCAGTGAGTCCCCTAGCGGGGGGTACAATGAGCAGTTCTTC